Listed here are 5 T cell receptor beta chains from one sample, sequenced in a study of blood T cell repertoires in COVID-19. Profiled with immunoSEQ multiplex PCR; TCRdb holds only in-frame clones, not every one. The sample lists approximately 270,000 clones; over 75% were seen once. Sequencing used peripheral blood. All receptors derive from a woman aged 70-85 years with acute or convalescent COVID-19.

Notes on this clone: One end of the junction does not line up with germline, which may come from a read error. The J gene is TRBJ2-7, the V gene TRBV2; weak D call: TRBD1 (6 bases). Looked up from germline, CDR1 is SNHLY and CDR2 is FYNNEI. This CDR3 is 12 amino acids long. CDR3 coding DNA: TGTGCCGGCAGGACAGAAGTCTACGAGCAGTACTTC. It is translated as CAGRTEVYEQYF.

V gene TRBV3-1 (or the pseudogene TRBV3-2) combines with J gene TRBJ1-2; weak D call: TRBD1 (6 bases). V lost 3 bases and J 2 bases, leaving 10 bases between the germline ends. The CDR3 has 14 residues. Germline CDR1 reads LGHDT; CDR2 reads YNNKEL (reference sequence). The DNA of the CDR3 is TGTGCCAGCAGCCACCGCAGGGGAAACTATGGCTACACCTTC. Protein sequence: CASSHRRGNYGYTF.

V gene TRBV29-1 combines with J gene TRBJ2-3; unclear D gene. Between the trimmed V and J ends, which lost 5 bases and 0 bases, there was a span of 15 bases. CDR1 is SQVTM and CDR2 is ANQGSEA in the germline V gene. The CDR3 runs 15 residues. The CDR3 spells CSVSSGATSTDTQYF. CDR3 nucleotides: TGCAGCGTTTCTTCAGGCGCAACTAGCACAGATACGCAGTATTTT.

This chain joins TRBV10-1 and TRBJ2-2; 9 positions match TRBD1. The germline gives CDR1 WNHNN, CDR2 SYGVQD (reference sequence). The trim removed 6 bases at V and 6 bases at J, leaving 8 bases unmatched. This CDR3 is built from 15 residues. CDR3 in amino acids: CASSPGQGSAGELFF. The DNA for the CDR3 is TGCGCCAGCAGCCCTGGACAGGGGAGTGCCGGGGAGCTGTTTTTT.

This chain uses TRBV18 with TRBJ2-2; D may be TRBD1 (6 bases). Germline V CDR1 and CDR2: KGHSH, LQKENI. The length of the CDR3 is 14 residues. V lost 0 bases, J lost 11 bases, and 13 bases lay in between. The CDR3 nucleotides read TGTGCCAGCTCACCACCCGGGACACGGCCCGAGCTGTTTTTT. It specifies CASSPPGTRPELFF.